This T cell receptor (beta chain) stems from a study of T cells expressing NK-cell markers. Study-level background: HCMV seropositivity marked seven of the eight sequenced donors; one was seronegative.

Beta-chain TCR cDNA was generated via 5'RACE template switching with UMIs. Following a re-call of the 5' RACE reads, TCRdb has one entry per CDR3 protein and lacks DNA. Its table lists a few hundred thousand distinct CDR3 sequences. CDR1 is ENHRY, CDR2 SYGVKD, per germline. This CDR3 region has 12 residues. Sequencing was carried out using blood T cells: a sorted CD56 or NKG2C T cell subset, CD4+ or CD8+ T cells, or bulk PBMC T cells (not recorded which). This TCR came from a woman aged 45-59 years in good health. The chain carries TRBV10-3 and TRBJ2-7; TCRdb selects TRBD1, and the lack of DNA leaves this call unchecked. The CDR3 sequence: CAISPQSVEQYF.